Below, 3 T cell receptor beta chains from the same sample are listed, as sequenced in a study of blood T cell repertoires in COVID-19. Repertoires were generated with immunoSEQ multiplex PCR, while TCRdb's copy carries only in-frame clones and drops some. The sample lists some 120,000 clones; about 80% were seen once. Sequenced input: peripheral blood. The receptors stem from a man between 65 and 79 years old with active or convalescent COVID-19.

The V gene is TRBV28, the J gene TRBJ2-3; 8 bases fit TRBD2. This CDR3 is 18 amino acids long. Germline V gene data show CDR1 as MDHEN and CDR2 as SYDVKM. J lost 0 bases, V lost 5 bases, and 13 bases had no gene match. This chain's CDR3 is CASSPTRGGLISTDTQYF. The CDR3 DNA follows: TGTGCCAGCAGTCCCACCCGGGGGGGACTAATCAGCACAGATACGCAGTATTTT.

V gene TRBV28 combines with J gene TRBJ2-1, with a tentative D call TRBD2 (6 bases). The V end lost 1 base, the J end lost 6 bases, and 19 bases lay between the germline ends. Per germline, CDR1 MDHEN and CDR2 SYDVKM. The CDR3 extends over 17 amino acids. Written as DNA, the CDR3 is TGTGCCAGCAGTTTATTGGGGGGAACCCTCCTAAGCAATGAGCAGTTCTTC. This gives the protein CASSLLGGTLLSNEQFF.

This clone was seen ten or more times. The CDR3 DNA reads as TGTGCCAGCAGCTGGCGGGTAGGAGGGGATTTTGGAAACACCATATATTTT. This encodes CASSWRVGGDFGNTIYF. V and J are TRBV5-6 and TRBJ1-3, with D perhaps matching TRBD1 (5 bases). CDR3 size: 17 residues. Germline V gene sequence: CDR1 SGHDT, CDR2 YYEEEE. The ends were cut back, 3 bases at V and 3 bases at J, with 19 bases in the middle.